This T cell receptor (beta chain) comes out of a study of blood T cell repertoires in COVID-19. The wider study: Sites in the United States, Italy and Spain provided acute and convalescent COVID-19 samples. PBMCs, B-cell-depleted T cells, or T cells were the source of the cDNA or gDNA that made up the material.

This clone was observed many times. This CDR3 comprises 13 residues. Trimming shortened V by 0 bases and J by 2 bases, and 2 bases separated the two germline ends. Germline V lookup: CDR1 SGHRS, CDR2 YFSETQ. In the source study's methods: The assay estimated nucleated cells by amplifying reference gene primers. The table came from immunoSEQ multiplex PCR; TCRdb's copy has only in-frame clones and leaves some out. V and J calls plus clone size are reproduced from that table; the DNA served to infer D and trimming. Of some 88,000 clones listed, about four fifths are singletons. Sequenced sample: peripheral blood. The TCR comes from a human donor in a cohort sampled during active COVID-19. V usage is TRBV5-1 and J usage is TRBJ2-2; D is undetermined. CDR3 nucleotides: TGCGCCAGCAGCTTGGCAAACACCGGGGAGCTGTTTTTT. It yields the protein CASSLANTGELFF.